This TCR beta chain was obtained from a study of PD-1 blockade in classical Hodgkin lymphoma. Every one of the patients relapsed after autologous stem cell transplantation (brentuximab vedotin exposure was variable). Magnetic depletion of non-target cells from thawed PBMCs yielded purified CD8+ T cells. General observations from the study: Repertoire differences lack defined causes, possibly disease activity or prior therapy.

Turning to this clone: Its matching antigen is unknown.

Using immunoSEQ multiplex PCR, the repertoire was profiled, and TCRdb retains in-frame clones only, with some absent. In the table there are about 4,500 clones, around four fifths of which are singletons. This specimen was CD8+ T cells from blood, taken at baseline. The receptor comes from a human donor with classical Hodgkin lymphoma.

CDR3 in amino acids: CASSQARVQNYGYTF. The CDR3 coding sequence is TGCGCCAGCAGCCAAGCCCGGGTACAGAACTATGGCTACACCTTC. The rearrangement uses TRBV4-3 and TRBJ1-2; D gene ambiguous. The V gene's germline CDR1 is LGHNA and CDR2 YSLEER. Trimming removed 1 base from V and 2 bases from J, with 11 bases in between. This CDR3 contains 15 residues.